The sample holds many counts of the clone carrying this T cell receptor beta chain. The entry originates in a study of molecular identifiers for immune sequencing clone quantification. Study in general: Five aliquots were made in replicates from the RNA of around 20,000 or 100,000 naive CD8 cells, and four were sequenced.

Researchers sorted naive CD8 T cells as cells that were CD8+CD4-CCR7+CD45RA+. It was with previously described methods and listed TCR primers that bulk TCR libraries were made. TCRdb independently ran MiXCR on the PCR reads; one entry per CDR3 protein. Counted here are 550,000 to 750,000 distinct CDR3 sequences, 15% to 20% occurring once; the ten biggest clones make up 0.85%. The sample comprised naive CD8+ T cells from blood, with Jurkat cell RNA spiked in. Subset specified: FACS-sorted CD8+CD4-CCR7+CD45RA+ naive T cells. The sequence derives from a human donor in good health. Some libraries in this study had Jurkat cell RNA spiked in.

In DNA form, the CDR3 reads TGCAGCGTTGAAGCGGTGGCAGACCAAGAGACCCAGTACTTC. This sequence encodes CSVEAVADQETQYF. The chain is built from TRBV29-1 and TRBJ2-5; D is unclear. V gave up 1 base and J gave up 0 bases, with 9 bases separating them. The germline V gene has CDR1 SQVTM and CDR2 ANQGSEA. The CDR3 is 14 amino acids.